Listed below are T cell receptor beta chains from one sample, sequenced in a study of cytomegalovirus exposure and HLA in healthy donors. Sequenced by immunoSEQ multiplex PCR; TCRdb stores in-frame clones only, minus some. Of fewer than 250,000 clones listed, about 83% are singletons. Sample: PBMCs. These TCRs come from a middle-aged man in good health and CMV-seropositive. Both conserved end residues are part of each CDR3. A D gene is named only where the DNA matches it firmly. Some rows have no size entry. The others give once, few or many, or a class for an expanded clone.

clone size,D gene,CDR3 length,V gene,J gene,CDR3 protein,CDR3 DNA
-,-,15,TRBV21-1,TRBJ1-5,CARTRDRDEDQPQHF,TGTGCCAGAACCCGGGACAGGGATGAGGATCAGCCCCAGCATTTT
once,TRBD2,16,TRBV7-7,TRBJ2-3,CASSPIAGESTDTQYF,TGTGCCAGCAGCCCGATAGCGGGAGAGAGCACAGATACGCAGTATTTT
-,-,15,TRBV9,TRBJ1-5,CASSVGGSGNQPQHF,TGTGCCAGCAGCGTAGGTGGCTCTGGCAATCAGCCCCAGCATTTT
once,TRBD1,14,TRBV6-1,TRBJ1-4,CASSTGGAAEKLFF,TGTGCCAGCAGTACAGGGGGCGCTGCTGAAAAACTGTTTTTT
-,-,15,TRBV5-1,TRBJ1-2,CASSLDAGIRYGYTF,TGCGCCAGCAGCTTGGATGCGGGAATTCGCTATGGCTACACCTTC
-,-,11,TRBV30,TRBJ2-7,CAWSVLYEQYF,TGTGCCTGGAGTGTCCTATACGAGCAGTACTTC
-,-,13,TRBV7-9,TRBJ2-7,CASSLGLVPEQYF,TGTGCCAGCAGCTTAGGACTAGTCCCCGAGCAGTACTTC
-,TRBD2,16,TRBV18,TRBJ2-1,CASSTTALAEYNEQFF,TGTGCCAGCTCCACCACCGCGCTAGCGGAGTACAATGAGCAGTTCTTC
once,TRBD1,13,TRBV18,TRBJ1-5,CASSPPGTGVQHF,TGTGCCAGCTCACCGCCCGGGACAGGAGTCCAGCATTTT
-,TRBD1,13,TRBV6-1,TRBJ1-2,CASSDRESSGYTF,TGTGCCAGCAGCGACAGGGAGAGCAGTGGCTACACCTTC
-,TRBD2,17,TRBV29-1,TRBJ2-1,CSARKGTSGLSYNEQFF,TGCAGCGCCCGCAAAGGGACTAGCGGTCTCTCCTACAATGAGCAGTTCTTC
-,-,14,TRBV7-8,TRBJ2-7,CASSLRAGIYEQYF,TGTGCCAGCAGCTTACGGGCGGGAATCTACGAGCAGTACTTC
-,TRBD1,13,TRBV11-3,TRBJ2-7,CASRQGASNEQYF,TGTGCCAGCAGACAGGGGGCTTCGAACGAGCAGTACTTC
-,TRBD2,16,TRBV7-2,TRBJ2-1,CASSASLVAGLDEQFF,TGTGCCAGCAGCGCAAGCCTCGTAGCGGGATTGGATGAGCAGTTCTTC
-,-,16,TRBV19,TRBJ2-1,CASNKKDGTVGNEQFF,TGTGCCAGTAATAAGAAAGACGGGACTGTAGGAAATGAGCAGTTCTTC
-,-,13,TRBV5-1,TRBJ2-7,CASSFASSHEQYF,TGCGCCAGCAGCTTTGCGAGTTCCCACGAGCAGTACTTC
-,TRBD1,15,TRBV7-9,TRBJ2-7,CASSSDRAPTYEQYF,TGTGCCAGCAGTAGTGACAGGGCCCCTACCTACGAGCAGTACTTC
-,-,14,TRBV5-1,TRBJ1-4,CASSAPGTREKLFF,TGCGCCAGCAGCGCGCCCGGGACACGGGAAAAACTGTTTTTT
-,-,15,TRBV2,TRBJ2-3,CASSEVRHGTDTQYF,TGTGCCAGCAGTGAAGTCAGGCACGGCACAGATACGCAGTATTTT
once,TRBD1,15,TRBV6-5,TRBJ1-1,CASSRPGTGVPEAFF,TGTGCCAGCAGTCGCCCCGGGACAGGGGTCCCTGAAGCTTTCTTT
-,TRBD2,16,TRBV28,TRBJ2-3,CASSSSSGTSTDTQYF,TGTGCCAGCAGCTCGTCTAGCGGAACGAGCACAGATACGCAGTATTTT
-,-,13,TRBV9,TRBJ2-7,CASRATGSPEQYF,TGTGCCAGCAGAGCGACAGGTAGTCCTGAGCAGTACTTC
-,-,13,TRBV9,TRBJ2-3,CASSERTTDTQYF,TGTGCCAGCAGCGAGCGGACTACAGATACGCAGTATTTT
once,TRBD1,13,TRBV6-6,TRBJ1-1,CASRGQLQTEAFF,TGTGCCAGCAGGGGACAGCTGCAGACTGAAGCTTTCTTT
-,TRBD1,15,TRBV5-6,TRBJ1-2,CASSPAHRGLGGYTF,TGTGCCAGCAGCCCCGCCCACAGGGGGCTAGGGGGCTACACCTTC
-,TRBD2,15,TRBV7-2,TRBJ2-2,CASSLSSGRTGELFF,TGTGCCAGCAGCTTATCTAGCGGGAGGACCGGGGAGCTGTTTTTT
-,TRBD2,16,TRBV7-6,TRBJ2-1,CASSLGTAGGGNEQFF,TGTGCCAGCAGCTTAGGGACGGCGGGAGGGGGGAATGAGCAGTTCTTC
few,TRBD1,13,TRBV6-5,TRBJ1-2,CASSRTGGYGYTF,TGTGCCAGCAGTCGGACAGGGGGCTATGGCTACACCTTC
-,-,13,TRBV4-3,TRBJ1-5,CASSRFENQPQHF,TGCGCCAGCAGCCGATTCGAGAATCAGCCCCAGCATTTT
-,-,15,TRBV6-5,TRBJ1-4,CARPRRLTHGEKLFF,TGTGCCAGGCCCCGGCGGCTGACGCACGGGGAAAAACTGTTTTTT
-,TRBD2,16,TRBV5-1,TRBJ2-7,CASSLAQGLAGREQYF,TGCGCCAGCAGCCTTGCGCAGGGACTAGCGGGACGCGAGCAGTACTTC
-,-,15,TRBV5-1,TRBJ1-1,CASSFFAGGNTEAFF,TGCGCCAGCAGCTTTTTTGCGGGTGGGAACACTGAAGCTTTCTTT
-,TRBD2,15,TRBV5-1,TRBJ2-7,CASSLGTSGRSEQYF,TGCGCCAGCAGTTTGGGGACTAGCGGGAGATCCGAGCAGTACTTC
-,TRBD1,14,TRBV6-5,TRBJ1-4,CASSYSQGDEKLFF,TGTGCCAGCAGTTACTCTCAGGGGGATGAAAAACTGTTTTTT
-,TRBD2,16,TRBV6-5,TRBJ2-1,CASSFGRTSGYNEQFF,TGTGCCAGCAGTTTTGGCCGGACTAGCGGTTACAATGAGCAGTTCTTC
-,TRBD2,14,TRBV5-6,TRBJ2-7,CASSFGLAGDEQYF,TGTGCCAGCAGCTTTGGGCTAGCGGGAGACGAGCAGTACTTC
-,-,13,TRBV6-5,TRBJ1-1,CASRIDGLTEAFF,TGTGCCAGCAGAATCGACGGGTTAACTGAAGCTTTCTTT
-,-,15,TRBV6-1,TRBJ2-5,CASSEVGGAQETQYF,TGTGCCAGCAGTGAAGTGGGAGGTGCCCAAGAGACCCAGTACTTC
-,-,12,TRBV6-1,TRBJ2-7,CASSPLGGEQYF,TGTGCCAGCAGTCCCCTAGGTGGCGAGCAGTACTTC
-,TRBD2,14,TRBV6-1,TRBJ2-4,CASSEAGGENSQYF,TGTGCCAGCAGTGAAGCGGGAGGGGAAAACAGTCAGTACTTC
-,TRBD2,17,TRBV7-8,TRBJ2-7,CASSLAMNSGANYEQYF,TGTGCCAGCAGCTTAGCGATGAATAGCGGGGCAAACTACGAGCAGTACTTC
-,TRBD1,14,TRBV19,TRBJ2-4,CASSIGQGENSQYF,TGTGCCAGTAGTATAGGACAGGGCGAAAACAGTCAGTACTTC
-,TRBD2,18,TRBV4-1,TRBJ2-3,CASSQDGGLAGVLNTQYF,TGCGCCAGCAGCCAAGATGGTGGGCTAGCGGGAGTACTAAATACGCAGTATTTT
-,-,14,TRBV5-1,TRBJ2-5,CASSRNRAQETQYF,TGCGCCAGCAGCAGGAACAGAGCCCAAGAGACCCAGTACTTC
few,-,12,TRBV11-2,TRBJ1-5,CASSSLNQPQHF,TGTGCCAGCAGCTCCTTGAATCAGCCCCAGCATTTT
once,-,12,TRBV6-1,TRBJ1-3,CASIPPQGTIYF,TGTGCCAGCATTCCCCCCCAGGGCACCATATATTTT